A single sample gave rise to the 9 T cell receptor beta chains below, sequenced in a study of T cells in Graves' hyperthyroidism and ophthalmopathy. From RNA transcripts, TCR beta CDR3 regions were amplified. The HTBI primer set drove a first-round RT-PCR of the TCR CDR3. MiXCR, applied by TCRdb to the multiplex PCR reads, yields one record per CDR3 protein. The table has 350,000 to 450,000 distinct CDR3 sequences, 11% to 15% seen once. Sample: blood. These receptor sequences come from a man aged 45-60 years with Graves' ophthalmopathy.

This clonotype has just a few counts. The CDR3 reads CASSIWGDRSSEAFF. For the CDR3, the DNA is TGTGCCAGTAGTATATGGGGGGACCGTTCGAGTGAAGCTTTCTTT. The chain is built from TRBV19 and TRBJ1-1; D is possibly TRBD1 (5 bases). Germline CDR1 reads LNHDA; CDR2 reads SQIVND (reference sequence). Trimming removed 2 bases from V and 7 bases from J, with 17 bases in between. CDR3 length: 15 residues.

In its sample, this clonotype was seen a few times. The rearrangement joins TRBV4-1 to TRBJ1-4; maybe TRBD1 (5 bases). The CDR3 is 15 amino acids. V was clipped by 1 base and J by 8 bases, with 14 bases between them. CDR1 is MGHRA, CDR2 YSYEKL, per germline. The CDR3 DNA reads TGCGCCAGCAGCCAAGTAGGGGTCGGGAGAGAAAAACTGTTTTTT. This codes for CASSQVGVGREKLFF.

This clonotype was found many times. J is TRBJ2-1 and V is TRBV18, with D perhaps matching TRBD2 (5 bases). Trimming removed 1 base from V and 9 bases from J, with 10 bases in between. CDR1 KGHSH and CDR2 LQKENI come from the germline V gene. CDR3 size: 13 residues. CDR3 region: CASSPRGFSEQFF. As DNA, the CDR3 is TGTGCCAGCTCACCACGAGGGTTTTCTGAGCAGTTCTTC. The variable domain in full, completed from reference TRBV18 and TRBJ2-1, reads NAGVMQNPRHLVRRRGQEARLRCSPMKGHSHVYWYRQLPEEGLKFMVYLQKENIIDESGMPKERFSAEFPKEGPSILRIQQVVRGDSAAYFCASSPRGFSEQFFGPGTRLTVL.

The chain uses TRBV2 and TRBJ2-7; a possible D gene is TRBD1 (9 bases). The CDR3 is 17 residues long. In germline, CDR1 is SNHLY, CDR2 FYNNEI. Trimming removed 5 bases at V and 8 bases at J, with 28 bases between. Here the CDR3 DNA reads TGTGCCAGCAGTTTATCGGTTAGCGGGACAGGGTTGGGTCAGCAGTACTTC. Residues: CASSLSVSGTGLGQQYF.

There are many counts of this clonotype. The chain uses TRBV29-1 and TRBJ2-1, with TRBD2 as a possible D gene (6 bases). Trimming took 4 bases from V and 3 from J, leaving 13 bases between them. From germline, CDR1 is SQVTM and CDR2 ANQGSEA. CDR3 length equals 14 residues. CDR3 nucleotide sequence: TGCAGCGTTGTTGTTCGGGAGCTCTACAATGAGCAGTTCTTC. This sequence encodes CSVVVRELYNEQFF.

The table lists this clonotype with many counts. J is TRBJ1-5 and V is TRBV4-1; D not certain. CDR3 length equals 14 residues. Per the germline V gene, CDR1 is MGHRA and CDR2 is YSYEKL. With 0 bases removed from V and 7 bases from J, the gap between germline ends came to 10 bases. CDR3 residues: CASSQEVVFQPQHF. CDR3 coding DNA: TGCGCCAGCAGCCAAGAGGTTGTCTTCCAGCCCCAGCATTTT.

This chain connects TRBV30 to TRBJ2-7, with a possible D match to TRBD2 (6 bases). The CDR3 runs to 12 residues. The germline V gene encodes CDR1 GTSNPN and CDR2 SVGIG (reference sequence). This chain's CDR3 is CGGVSSSYEQYF. The CDR3 DNA reads as TGTGGGGGGGTCTCAAGCTCCTACGAGCAGTACTTC. The full variable domain, rest sourced from reference TRBV30 and TRBJ2-7, is SQTIHQWPATLVQPVGSPLSLECTVEGTSNPNLYWYRQAAGRGLQLLFYSVGIGQISSEVPQNLSASRPQDRQFILSSKKLLLSDSGFYLCGGVSSSYEQYFGPGTRLTVT.

In its sample, this clonotype was seen many times. This chain links TRBV7-2 with TRBJ2-1; 8 nucleotides agree with TRBD1. The CDR3 consists of 13 residues. Germline V gene lookup returns CDR1 SGHTA and CDR2 FQGNSA. V trimming: 3 bases; J trimming: 8 bases; junction bases outside the gene matches: 3. The CDR3 here is CASSFDRGDEQFF. The CDR3 DNA follows: TGTGCCAGCAGCTTCGACAGGGGAGATGAGCAGTTCTTC.

Many counts were recorded for this clonotype. The rearrangement links TRBV24-1 to TRBJ2-3; D is ambiguous. The CDR3 has 17 residues. V was trimmed by 1 base and J by 2 bases, leaving 15 bases between them. CDR1 is KGHDR and CDR2 is SFDVKD in the germline V gene. For the CDR3, the DNA is TGTGCCACCAGTGATTTCGGCCTTACTCGAGACACAGATACGCAGTATTTT. Protein sequence: CATSDFGLTRDTDTQYF.